The rows below give T cell receptor beta chains drawn from one sample of a study of T cells in Graves' hyperthyroidism and ophthalmopathy. In TCRdb, the multiplex PCR reads were re-called with MiXCR into one record per CDR3 protein. Of 600,000 to 700,000 distinct CDR3 sequences in the sample, roughly 14% were seen once. Source material: blood. These receptors all come from a woman aged 40 to 49 with Graves' ophthalmopathy. Both conserved end residues are part of each CDR3. Fields, in order: D gene, clone size, J gene, CDR3 length, V gene, CDR3 protein, CDR3 DNA. A D gene is named only where the DNA matches it firmly. Expanded clones are given a class, and other clones once, few, many or no size at all.

D gene: .; clone size: many; J gene: TRBJ2-7; CDR3 length: 14; V gene: TRBV7-2; CDR3 protein: CASSLYPGSYEQYF; CDR3 DNA: TGTGCCAGCAGCTTATACCCAGGCTCCTACGAGCAGTACTTC
D gene: TRBD2; clone size: many; J gene: TRBJ2-7; CDR3 length: 14; V gene: TRBV29-1; CDR3 protein: CSVRTSGSRDEQYF; CDR3 DNA: TGCAGCGTCCGGACTAGCGGGAGTCGCGACGAGCAGTACTTC
D gene: TRBD1; clone size: many; J gene: TRBJ1-1; CDR3 length: 14; V gene: TRBV12-5; CDR3 protein: CASGLDRGPTEAFF; CDR3 DNA: TGTGCTAGTGGTCTGGACAGGGGGCCCACTGAAGCTTTCTTT
D gene: .; clone size: few; J gene: TRBJ2-5; CDR3 length: 13; V gene: TRBV3-1; CDR3 protein: CASSQDPLGAQYF; CDR3 DNA: TGTGCCAGCAGCCAAGATCCCCTCGGGGCCCAGTACTTC
D gene: .; clone size: many; J gene: TRBJ2-7; CDR3 length: 13; V gene: TRBV28; CDR3 protein: CASRAVTTYEQYF; CDR3 DNA: TGTGCCAGCAGGGCAGTCACTACCTACGAGCAGTACTTC
D gene: .; clone size: many; J gene: TRBJ2-5; CDR3 length: 15; V gene: TRBV27; CDR3 protein: CASMRVAELQETQYF; CDR3 DNA: TGTGCCAGCATGAGGGTAGCGGAGCTCCAAGAGACCCAGTACTTC
D gene: .; clone size: many; J gene: TRBJ2-7; CDR3 length: 14; V gene: TRBV6-5; CDR3 protein: CASSYGGSVSEQYF; CDR3 DNA: TGTGCCAGCAGTTACGGGGGTAGCGTCTCCGAGCAGTACTTC
D gene: TRBD2; clone size: many; J gene: TRBJ2-7; CDR3 length: 15; V gene: TRBV7-2; CDR3 protein: CASSLVAGDTYEQYF; CDR3 DNA: TGTGCCAGCAGCTTAGTAGCGGGAGACACCTACGAGCAGTACTTC
D gene: TRBD1; clone size: .; J gene: TRBJ1-1; CDR3 length: 16; V gene: TRBV6-5; CDR3 protein: CASSYSGTGGHTEAFF; CDR3 DNA: TGTGCCAGCAGTTACTCAGGGACAGGGGGCCACACTGAAGCTTTCTTT
D gene: .; clone size: many; J gene: TRBJ1-1; CDR3 length: 12; V gene: TRBV30; CDR3 protein: CAWSGGSTEAFF; CDR3 DNA: TGTGCCTGGAGTGGGGGAAGCACTGAAGCTTTCTTT
D gene: TRBD1; clone size: .; J gene: TRBJ1-2; CDR3 length: 15; V gene: TRBV18; CDR3 protein: CASSSGQPGPHGYTF; CDR3 DNA: TGTGCCAGCTCATCGGGACAGCCAGGACCACATGGCTACACCTTC